This TCR beta chain was observed in a study of T cell responses to AZD1222 COVID-19 vaccine. Overall study findings and caveats: Baseline serology detected seropositivity in only six AZD1222 recipients. White British donors predominated, females outnumbered males, and clonal diversity was possibly underestimated.

TCRdb's copy holds only in-frame clones and misses some; the assay was immunoSEQ multiplex PCR. The sample includes roughly 100,000 clones, approximately 90% of them seen just once. In regard to this clone: Its antigen is as yet unknown.

The V gene's germline CDR1 is LNHDA and CDR2 SQIVND (reference sequence). The CDR3 has 15 amino acids. The V and J ends lost 1 base and 6 bases, in that order; junction bases with no gene match: 4. Sample: peripheral blood, taken on day 0 of AZD1222 vaccination. The chain is built from TRBV19 and TRBJ2-1; 9 nucleotides match TRBD2. The receptor comes from an adult in good health. CDR3 region: CASSIVKLAGNEQFF. The DNA for the CDR3 is TGTGCCAGTAGTATAGTCAAACTAGCGGGCAATGAGCAGTTCTTC.